These 10 T cell receptor beta chains came from one sample sequenced in a study of blood T cell repertoires in COVID-19. Clones were read by immunoSEQ multiplex PCR, and TCRdb kept only the in-frame ones, dropping some. The profile shows hundreds of thousands of clones, around 85% of them singletons. Specimen: PBMCs or T cells enriched from blood (not recorded which). All receptors derive from a woman aged 40 to 55 who had recovered from COVID-19.

As DNA, the CDR3 is TGTGCCAGCGGCCTAGCGGGGGGAGAGACCCAGTACTTC. This gives the protein CASGLAGGETQYF. The chain is built from TRBV11-2 and TRBJ2-5; 11 bases agree with TRBD2. The CDR3 consists of 13 residues. From germline, CDR1 is SGHAT and CDR2 FQNNGV. V gave up 8 bases and J gave up 4 bases; unmatched junction bases: 3.

This sequence joins TRBV24-1 and TRBJ1-5, with a weak D call TRBD1 (5 bases). The CDR3 is 14 amino acids. Germline CDR1 KGHDR, CDR2 SFDVKD. V lost 7 bases, J lost 0 bases, and 9 bases lay in between. The CDR3 nucleotides are TGTGCCACCAGGGGGGGGTTTAGCAATCAGCCCCAGCATTTT. This encodes CATRGGFSNQPQHF.

J is TRBJ1-2 and V is TRBV7-2; D gene ambiguous. Germline lookup yields CDR1 SGHTA and CDR2 FQGNSA. The CDR3 has 12 residues. Trimming left V 5 bases short and J 4 bases short, with 8 bases between. CDR3 residues: CASSVYSYGYTF. The CDR3 nucleotides read TGTGCCAGCAGCGTCTACAGCTATGGCTACACCTTC.

The V gene is TRBV6-2 or TRBV6-3, the J gene TRBJ2-1; D may be TRBD2 (5 bases). The V end was cut by 4 bases, the J end by 6 bases, with 25 bases between. The CDR3 loop spans 18 amino acids. CDR1 is MNHEY and CDR2 is SVGEGT in the germline V gene. Written as DNA, the CDR3 is TGTGCCAGCAGTTTCCTACCCTTGTTCGGGGAAGTTACCAATGAGCAGTTCTTC. Its translation: CASSFLPLFGEVTNEQFF.

The chain is built from TRBV18 and TRBJ2-5, with D perhaps TRBD2 (6 bases). In germline, CDR1 is KGHSH, CDR2 LQKENI. Trimming removed 6 bases from V and 3 bases from J, with 14 bases in between. This CDR3 is 14 amino acids long. The CDR3: CASSVLGGEETQYF. For the CDR3, the DNA is TGTGCCAGCTCTGTCCTGGGGGGAGAAGAGACCCAGTACTTC.

This clone was recorded only once. The chain combines TRBV12-3 or TRBV12-4 with TRBJ1-2; D may be TRBD1 (5 bases). Deletions cut 1 base from V and 3 bases from J, with 6 bases between. The CDR3 consists of 13 residues. CDR3 residues: CASSLGRDYGYTF. In DNA, the CDR3 is TGTGCCAGCAGTTTAGGCAGGGACTATGGCTACACCTTC.

The chain joins TRBV3-1 (or the pseudogene TRBV3-2) to TRBJ2-7, with 10 bases aligning to TRBD1. CDR1 is LGHDT and CDR2 is YNNKEL in the germline V gene (reference sequence). This CDR3 is built from 19 residues. Trimming cost V 3 bases and J 8 bases; bases outside gene matches: 22. In DNA, the CDR3 is TGTGCCAGCAGCCACGCCTGGACAGGGGGAAATACGCACCGCCCGAAGCAGTACTTC. Its translation is CASSHAWTGGNTHRPKQYF.

This clone showed up just a few times. This chain joins TRBV6-1 and TRBJ1-2; TRBD1 is a possible D gene (6 bases). V was pared by 2 bases and J by 7 bases, with 11 bases between. Germline CDR1 and CDR2: MNHNS and SASEGT. The CDR3 sequence is 13 residues long. The chain's CDR3 is CASSELGGLGYTF. DNA for the CDR3: TGTGCCAGCAGTGAATTGGGGGGGCTTGGCTACACCTTC.

V gene TRBV11-3 combines with J gene TRBJ2-7, with TRBD2 matching over 11 bases. In germline, CDR1 is SGHNT, CDR2 YENEEA. The trim removed 9 bases at V and 0 bases at J, leaving 7 bases unmatched. The CDR3 sequence is 15 residues long. The CDR3 is CARDLGLADSYEQYF. CDR3 DNA: TGTGCCAGGGACTTGGGACTAGCGGACTCCTACGAGCAGTACTTC.

This clone appeared a single time. The rearrangement links TRBV27 to TRBJ2-7; weak D call: TRBD2 (6 bases). CDR1 and CDR2 (germline): MNHEY, SMNVEV (reference sequence). This CDR3 region has 13 residues. V lost 6 bases and J lost 4, with 13 bases in between. Here the CDR3 DNA reads TGTGCCAGCAGGATGGGAGGTGGATACGAGCAGTACTTC. Amino acid sequence: CASRMGGGYEQYF.